This TCR beta chain is drawn from a study of blood T cell repertoires in COVID-19. Germline CDR1 is SNHLY and CDR2 is FYNNEI. J gave up 2 bases and V 8 bases, and 2 bases lay outside the gene matches. The CDR3 covers 13 residues. Sequenced by immunoSEQ multiplex PCR; TCRdb stores in-frame clones only, minus some. The table has about 220,000 clones, about four fifths seen once. This sequence originates from a woman of 80 years or more with acute or convalescent COVID-19. The rearrangement uses TRBV2 and TRBJ1-2; 10 bases fit TRBD1. Sequencing was done on a sample of peripheral blood. The CDR3 is CASAGQGNYGYTF. DNA for the CDR3: TGTGCCAGCGCGGGACAGGGGAACTATGGCTACACCTTC.